A selection of T cell receptor beta chains follows, all from one sample in a study of CD8+ T cells in alopecia areata. The assay was immunoSEQ multiplex PCR, and TCRdb's table has in-frame clones only and misses some. Of under 150,000 clones detected, 47% appear once; the ten largest clones hold more than 9%. Sequenced: NKG2D-low CD8+ T cells sorted from blood. The receptors were sampled from a human donor with alopecia areata. CDR3s include the opening cysteine and the closing phenylalanine or tryptophan.

v_gene	len	CDR3aa
TRBV5-1	12	CASSFVYNEQFF
TRBV27	14	CASSLLDRGHEQYF
TRBV28	14	CASSPPGGNTEAFF
TRBV9	14	CASSVGVGANVLTF
TRBV28	12	CASSTGTGELFF
TRBV28	14	CASSSDREQETQYF
TRBV7-9	15	CASSPLASSYNEQFF
TRBV4-1	17	CASSQDPPSGGNTEAFF
TRBV5-1	12	CASSWGGSEQYF
TRBV12-5	11	CASGGTDTQYF
TRBV4-2	12	CASSQDGGEQYF
TRBV29-1	15	CSVVGNQGKNTEAFF
TRBV29-1	13	CSVGVRGTDTQYF
TRBV29-1	15	CSVAHPHRTEETQYF
TRBV30	15	CAWSGPGQGDNEQFF
TRBV30	14	CAWSEGSGANVLTF
TRBV11-2	18	CASSPRLAGNFGTDTQYF
TRBV29-1	14	CSVEGLAVHNEQFF
TRBV30	13	CAWSSDDRRGYTF
TRBV29-1	13	CSVDRGALYGYTF
TRBV5-6	15	CASSLDRGMNTEAFF
TRBV2	17	CASSGPSGGRSSYEQYF
TRBV28	11	CASSTSNEQFF
TRBV27	12	CASSFLNQPQHF
TRBV13	14	CASSQGTVQETQYF
TRBV19	8	CAMETQYF